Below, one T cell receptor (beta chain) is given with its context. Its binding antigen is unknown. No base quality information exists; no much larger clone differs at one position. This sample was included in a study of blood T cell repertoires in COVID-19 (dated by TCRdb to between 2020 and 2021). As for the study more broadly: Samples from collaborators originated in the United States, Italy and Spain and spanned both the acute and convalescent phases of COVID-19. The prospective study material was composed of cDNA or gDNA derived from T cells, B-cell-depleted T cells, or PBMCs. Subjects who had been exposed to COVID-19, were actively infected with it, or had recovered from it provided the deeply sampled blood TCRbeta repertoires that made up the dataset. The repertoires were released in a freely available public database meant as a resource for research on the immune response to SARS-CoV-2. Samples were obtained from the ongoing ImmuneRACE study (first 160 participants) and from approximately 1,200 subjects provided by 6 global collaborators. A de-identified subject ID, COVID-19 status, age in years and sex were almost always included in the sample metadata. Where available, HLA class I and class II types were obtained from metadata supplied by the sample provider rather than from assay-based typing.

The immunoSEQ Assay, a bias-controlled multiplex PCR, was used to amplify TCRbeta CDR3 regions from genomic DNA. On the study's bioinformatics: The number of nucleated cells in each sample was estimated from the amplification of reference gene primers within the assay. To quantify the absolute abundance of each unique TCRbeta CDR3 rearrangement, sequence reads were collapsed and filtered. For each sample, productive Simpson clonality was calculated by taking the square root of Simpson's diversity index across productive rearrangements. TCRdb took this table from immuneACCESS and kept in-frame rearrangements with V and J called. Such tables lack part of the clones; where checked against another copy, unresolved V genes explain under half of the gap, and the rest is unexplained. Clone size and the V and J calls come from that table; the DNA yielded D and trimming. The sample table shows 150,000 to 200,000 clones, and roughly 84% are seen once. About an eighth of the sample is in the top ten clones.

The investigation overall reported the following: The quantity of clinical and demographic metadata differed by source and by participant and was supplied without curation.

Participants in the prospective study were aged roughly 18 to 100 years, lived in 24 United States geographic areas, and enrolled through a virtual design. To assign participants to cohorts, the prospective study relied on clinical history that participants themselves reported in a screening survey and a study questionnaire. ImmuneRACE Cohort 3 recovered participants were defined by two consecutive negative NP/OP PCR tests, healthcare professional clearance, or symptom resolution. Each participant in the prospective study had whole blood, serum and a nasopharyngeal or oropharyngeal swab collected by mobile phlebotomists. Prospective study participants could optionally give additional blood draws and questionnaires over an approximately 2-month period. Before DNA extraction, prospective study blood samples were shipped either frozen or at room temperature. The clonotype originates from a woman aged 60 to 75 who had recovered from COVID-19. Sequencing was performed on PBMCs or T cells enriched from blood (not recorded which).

The sequenced DNA is TGTGCCAGCAGTGGTATCTCGGGGGAGACCCAGTACTTC. Protein translation: CASSGISGETQYF. Here the chain combines TRBV2 and TRBJ2-5; possibly the D gene is TRBD2, per 5 matching bases. V is clipped by 4 bases and J by 5 bases, and the sequence between their germline boundaries is 11 bases long. Taken from the germline V gene, the CDR1 and CDR2 loops are SNHLY and FYNNEI. The CDR3 measures 13 amino acids from cysteine to phenylalanine. Only the CDR3 region is kept as DNA, spanning 39 bases read in frame from base 1.